A single sample is the source of the 27 T cell receptor beta chains below, sequenced in a study of blood T cell repertoires in COVID-19. Sequencing used immunoSEQ multiplex PCR; TCRdb keeps in-frame clones, though not all of them. The sample has 80,000 or so clones; approximately 80% are singletons. Sequencing was carried out using peripheral blood. The receptors derive from a woman in her fifties or sixties with acute or convalescent COVID-19.

The chain couples TRBV5-6 to TRBJ2-3; TRBD1 might be the D (5 bases). This CDR3 comprises 14 residues. The V gene's germline CDR1 is SGHDT and CDR2 YYEEEE. Trimming took off 3 bases at V and 0 bases at J, with 8 bases between the two ends. Written as DNA, the CDR3 is TGTGCCAGCAGCTACGGACAAAGCACAGATACGCAGTATTTT. It codes for CASSYGQSTDTQYF.

This clone has just one count. J is TRBJ1-4 and V is TRBV6-5; 11 nucleotides line up with TRBD1. Germline V lookup: CDR1 MNHEY, CDR2 SVGAGI. The CDR3 consists of 13 residues. V was clipped by 6 bases and J by 9 bases; unmatched bases: 3. The CDR3 here is CASSPDRGQKLFF. CDR3 coding DNA: TGTGCCAGCAGCCCGGACAGGGGGCAAAAACTGTTTTTT.

The rearrangement joins TRBV7-6 to TRBJ2-1, with TRBD2 matching 12 bases. This CDR3 contains 17 residues. In germline, CDR1 is SGHVS, CDR2 FNYEAQ. V was clipped by 6 bases and J by 2 bases; unmatched bases: 8. CDR3 sequence: CASRATSGGTPYNEQFF. The CDR3 coding sequence is TGTGCCAGCAGGGCGACTAGCGGGGGAACCCCCTACAATGAGCAGTTCTTC.

The chain carries TRBV7-2 and TRBJ1-4; 8 positions agree with TRBD1. The CDR3 loop spans 14 amino acids. The ends lost 5 bases at V and 8 bases at J; junction bases unmatched: 7. Germline lookup yields CDR1 SGHTA and CDR2 FQGNSA. The CDR3 DNA reads TGTGCCAGCAGCCCCCGACGACAGGGGGAAAAACTGTTTTTT. Translating it yields CASSPRRQGEKLFF.

The V call is TRBV5-1, the J call TRBJ1-1, with 12 bases matching TRBD1. CDR3 size: 15 residues. Germline CDR1 reads SGHRS; CDR2 reads YFSETQ. V was pared by 2 bases and J by 11 bases, with 10 bases of the junction left unmatched. The DNA of the CDR3 is TGCGCCAGCAGCTTCGACCTCCGGGACAGGGGGCTTGCTTTCTTT. It translates to CASSFDLRDRGLAFF.

Note on this clone: One junction end disagrees with the germline gene, perhaps due to a read error. The V and J genes are TRBV5-7 and TRBJ2-2, with D possibly matching TRBD2 (5 bases). TRBV5-7 is sorted into the ORF group, with uncertain function. The CDR3 sequence is 14 residues long. The CDR3 region is CASSLVVEHRGAVF. The CDR3 nucleotides are TGTGCCAGCAGCTTGGTTGTCGAACACCGGGGAGCTGTTTTT.

The chain links TRBV3-1 (or the pseudogene TRBV3-2) to TRBJ2-7, with D perhaps TRBD2 (7 bases). Per the germline V gene, CDR1 is LGHDT and CDR2 is YNNKEL (reference sequence). The CDR3 contains 13 residues. V was pared by 3 bases and J by 6 bases, with 12 bases between. DNA for the CDR3: TGTGCCAGCAGCCAGGGGGGGGGCCGCGAGCAGTACTTC. It encodes CASSQGGGREQYF.

The rearrangement joins TRBV7-2 to TRBJ1-1, with 9 bases aligning to TRBD1. Germline V gene data show CDR1 as SGHTA and CDR2 as FQGNSA. This CDR3 is built from 18 residues. Trimming cost V 2 bases and J 3 bases; bases outside gene matches: 13. The CDR3 DNA reads as TGTGCCAGCAGCTTAACTCTACAGGGGGCGGCGGCTGACACTGAAGCTTTCTTT. It encodes CASSLTLQGAAADTEAFF.

The chain has TRBV2 and TRBJ2-3; TRBD1 might be the D (5 bases). Trimming took 6 bases from V and 6 from J, leaving 31 bases between them. Germline V gene sequence: CDR1 SNHLY, CDR2 FYNNEI. The CDR3 is made up of 19 amino acids. In nucleotides, the CDR3 is TGTGCCAGCAGACAACGTCCTACCTCGACAGTTACGTCCCAGGATACGCAGTATTTT. It yields the protein CASRQRPTSTVTSQDTQYF. The complete variable domain, with remaining parts taken from reference TRBV2 and TRBJ2-3, reads EPEVTQTPSHQVTQMGQEVILRCVPISNHLYFYWYRQILGQKVEFLVSFYNNEISEKSEIFDDQFSVERPDGSNFTLKIRSTKLEDSAMYFCASRQRPTSTVTSQDTQYFGPGTRLTVL.

V and J are TRBV24-1 and TRBJ2-5, with 7 positions matching TRBD2. V lost 2 bases to trimming and J lost 7 bases; unmatched junction nucleotides: 0. The CDR3 sequence is 12 residues long. In germline, CDR1 is KGHDR, CDR2 SFDVKD. DNA of the CDR3: TGTGCCACCAGTGATTCTAGCGGGACCCAGTACTTC. This gives the protein CATSDSSGTQYF.

V is TRBV7-9 and J is TRBJ2-2; 9 nucleotides agree with TRBD1. The V gene end was trimmed by 2 bases and the J gene end by 4 bases; junction bases not matched to a gene: 2. CDR3 length equals 15 residues. Germline CDR1 SEHNR, CDR2 FQNEAQ (reference sequence). The CDR3 reads CASSLTGGSTGELFF. The DNA for the CDR3 is TGTGCCAGCAGCTTAACAGGGGGCAGCACCGGGGAGCTGTTTTTT.

This chain links TRBV10-3 with TRBJ1-1, with D possibly matching TRBD1 (5 bases). CDR3 size: 13 residues. V lost 2 bases and J 4 bases, leaving 8 bases between the germline ends. Germline CDR1 is ENHRY and CDR2 is SYGVKD. The CDR3 sequence is CAISEVQGTEAFF. The CDR3 DNA follows: TGTGCCATCAGTGAGGTGCAGGGCACTGAAGCTTTCTTT.

This clone was found many times. The gene calls are TRBV5-1 and TRBJ1-1; perhaps TRBD1 as D (6 bases). There are 13 residues in the CDR3. Germline V gene data show CDR1 as SGHRS and CDR2 as YFSETQ. Deletions cut 4 bases from V and 3 bases from J, with 10 bases between. CDR3 sequence reads: CASSQRTDTEAFF. As DNA, the CDR3 is TGCGCCAGCAGCCAGAGGACAGACACTGAAGCTTTCTTT.

The CDR3 DNA follows: TGTGCCAGCTCACCACCTAGGACAGGGGGTGAAAAACTGTTTTTT. Amino acid sequence: CASSPPRTGGEKLFF. The gene calls are TRBV18 and TRBJ1-4, with TRBD1 matching over 10 bases. The CDR3 has 15 amino acids. Looked up from germline, CDR1 is KGHSH and CDR2 is LQKENI. After removal of 0 bases from V and 7 bases from J, the junction contained 2 bases not matched to a gene.

The V and J genes are TRBV29-1 and TRBJ1-1; no clear D gene. The CDR3 has 15 residues. The germline gives CDR1 SQVTM, CDR2 ANQGSEA. V gave up 8 bases and J gave up 4 bases, with 23 bases separating them. CDR3 DNA sequence: TGCAGCACCATAGCTCAAGAATTCTTGGGCACTGAAGCTTTCTTT. Translation: CSTIAQEFLGTEAFF.

In its sample, this clone was seen a few times. The rearrangement uses TRBV2 and TRBJ1-5; TRBD1 aligns across 11 bases. Germline CDR1 reads SNHLY; CDR2 reads FYNNEI. V was pared by 6 bases and J by 1 base, with 14 bases of the junction left unmatched. The CDR3 is 19 amino acids. The CDR3 coding sequence is TGTGCCAGCAGCGCTGGACAGGGGGCATCAAGGAGGAGCAATCAGCCCCAGCATTTT. Its translation: CASSAGQGASRRSNQPQHF.

V is TRBV6-6 and J is TRBJ2-3, with 13 positions matching TRBD2. This CDR3 spans 16 amino acids. After removal of 3 bases from V and 5 bases from J, the junction contained 5 bases not matched to a gene. In germline, CDR1 is MNHNY, CDR2 SVGAGI (reference sequence). In nucleotides, the CDR3 is TGTGCCAGCAGTTATACTAGCGGGGGGGCCGTAGATACGCAGTATTTT. It translates to CASSYTSGGAVDTQYF.

The chain is built from TRBV6-6 and TRBJ1-1, with a possible D match to TRBD1 (6 bases). Trimming stripped 5 bases from V and 6 bases from J, with 13 bases between. The V gene's germline CDR1 is MNHNY and CDR2 SVGAGI (reference sequence). The CDR3 is made up of 13 amino acids. The CDR3 region has the DNA TGTGCCAGCAGTCCCATACAGGGATCTGAAGCTTTCTTT. Amino acid sequence: CASSPIQGSEAFF.

The chain employs TRBV7-2 and TRBJ2-3, with 11 bases lining up with TRBD2. Germline V gene lookup returns CDR1 SGHTA and CDR2 FQGNSA. This CDR3 spans 15 amino acids. V lost 6 bases, J lost 3 bases, and 5 bases stayed unmatched. This CDR3 is CASRATSGETDTQYF. The CDR3 DNA follows: TGTGCCAGCAGGGCGACTAGCGGGGAGACAGATACGCAGTATTTT.

The CDR3 nucleotides are TGTGCCAGCTCAACGAACGGGGGGTATGGCTACACCTTC. Translated, it gives CASSTNGGYGYTF. The chain has TRBV9 and TRBJ1-2; the D gene is possibly TRBD1 (5 bases). The CDR3 is made up of 13 amino acids. From germline, CDR1 is SGDLS and CDR2 YYNGEE. Trimming removed 7 bases from V and 5 bases from J, with 15 bases in between.

The V and J genes are TRBV6-1 and TRBJ2-2; 8 nucleotides align to TRBD1. Germline-derived CDR1 and CDR2 are MNHNS and SASEGT. The CDR3 length is 16 residues. V dropped 4 bases and J dropped 4; count of bases not matched to a gene: 8. The CDR3 loop reads CASSGSGGVGTGELFF. The CDR3 coding sequence is TGTGCCAGCAGTGGCTCAGGGGGCGTGGGCACCGGGGAGCTGTTTTTT.

The rearrangement links TRBV29-1 to TRBJ2-5, with D possibly TRBD1 on 6 matching bases. The CDR3 contains 13 residues. Germline-derived CDR1 and CDR2 are SQVTM and ANQGSEA. V was trimmed by 8 bases and J by 5 bases, leaving 18 bases between them. Here the CDR3 reads CSFRKGGGETQYF. CDR3 DNA: TGCAGCTTCCGGAAAGGGGGTGGGGAGACCCAGTACTTC.

The V call is TRBV28, the J call TRBJ1-4, with 10 bases identical to TRBD1. This CDR3 has 14 amino acids. Germline CDR1 and CDR2: MDHEN and SYDVKM. V lost 8 bases to trimming and J lost 6 bases; unmatched junction nucleotides: 6. The CDR3 sequence is CASASGTGDEKLFF. DNA of the CDR3: TGTGCCAGCGCATCCGGGACAGGGGATGAAAAACTGTTTTTT. The whole variable domain, filled in from reference TRBV28 and TRBJ1-4, reads DVKVTQSSRYLVKRTGEKVFLECVQDMDHENMFWYRQDPGLGLRLIYFSYDVKMKEKGDIPEGYSVSREKKERFSLILESASTNQTSMYLCASASGTGDEKLFFGSGTQLSVL.

This clone was observed a handful of times. V and J are TRBV3-1 (or the pseudogene TRBV3-2) and TRBJ1-1; 9 positions match TRBD1. CDR1 is LGHDT and CDR2 is YNNKEL in the germline V gene (reference sequence). The CDR3 has 20 residues. V was pared by 0 bases and J by 4 bases, with 18 bases of the junction left unmatched. This CDR3 is CASSQDNWDRAGAWATEAFF. The CDR3 DNA follows: TGTGCCAGCAGCCAAGATAATTGGGACAGGGCTGGGGCGTGGGCCACTGAAGCTTTCTTT.

The chain links TRBV24-1 to TRBJ2-1, with TRBD2 matching 8 bases. Trimming took 4 bases from V and 3 from J; bases not matched to a gene: 7. This CDR3 has 16 residues. Per germline, CDR1 KGHDR and CDR2 SFDVKD. The CDR3 bases are TGTGCCACCAGTGACATCGGGGGGGCCGGCTACAATGAGCAGTTCTTC. Translation: CATSDIGGAGYNEQFF.

The rearrangement links TRBV6-2 or TRBV6-3 to TRBJ1-5; D uncertain. Per germline, CDR1 MNHEY and CDR2 SVGEGT. The CDR3 totals 14 residues. V gave up 3 bases and J gave up 5 bases, with 11 bases separating them. CDR3 region: CASSYGTEHQPQHF. The DNA of the CDR3 is TGTGCCAGCAGTTATGGCACAGAGCATCAGCCCCAGCATTTT.

The genes are TRBV5-6 and TRBJ2-3; 7 positions match TRBD2. J was trimmed by 4 bases and V by 4 bases; bases with no gene match: 9. Germline assignment: CDR1 SGHDT and CDR2 YYEEEE. The CDR3 length is 15 residues. CDR3 in DNA: TGTGCCAGCAGCCGGGGGGTTCGGATGGCAGATACGCAGTATTTT. This gives the protein CASSRGVRMADTQYF.